Shown below are 11 T cell receptor beta chains from a single sample sequenced in a study of blood T cell repertoires in COVID-19. The assay was immunoSEQ multiplex PCR, and TCRdb's table has in-frame clones only and misses some. The data hold approximately 290,000 clones, with approximately 92% observed a single time. The sequencing input was PBMCs or T cells enriched from blood (not recorded which). These receptors all come from a woman aged 30 to 39 who had recovered from COVID-19.

The chain recombines TRBV7-6 with TRBJ2-2; 7 bases map to TRBD1. Germline CDR1 reads SGHVS; CDR2 reads FNYEAQ. Germline trimming cut 1 base from V and 7 bases from J; bases unmatched to any gene: 3. The CDR3 has 14 amino acids. CDR3 amino acids: CASSLDRGGGELFF. CDR3 nucleotides: TGTGCCAGCAGCTTAGACAGGGGTGGCGGGGAGCTGTTTTTT.

The rearrangement joins TRBV24-1 to TRBJ2-1; 10 nucleotides match TRBD1. Per the germline V gene, CDR1 is KGHDR and CDR2 is SFDVKD. The V segment lost 3 bases and the J segment 7 bases; nucleotides outside the gene matches: 5. The length of the CDR3 is 15 residues. CDR3 sequence: CATSDPGQGSNEQFF. CDR3 sequence (DNA): TGTGCCACCAGTGATCCGGGACAGGGGAGTAATGAGCAGTTCTTC.

The J gene is TRBJ2-5, the V gene TRBV9; perhaps TRBD2 as D (6 bases). This CDR3 spans 14 amino acids. V gave up 0 bases and J gave up 3 bases, with 9 bases separating them. Germline V gene data show CDR1 as SGDLS and CDR2 as YYNGEE. The CDR3 region is CASSVGGGKETQYF. The DNA of the CDR3 is TGTGCCAGCAGCGTAGGGGGCGGGAAAGAGACCCAGTACTTC.

The rearrangement joins TRBV19 to TRBJ1-2; possibly TRBD1 for D (6 bases). CDR1 LNHDA and CDR2 SQIVND come from the germline V gene (reference sequence). The CDR3 runs 11 residues. V lost 5 bases, J lost 7 bases, and 8 bases lay in between. The CDR3 sequence: CASSLGAGYTF. CDR3 DNA: TGTGCCAGTAGTCTGGGGGCTGGCTACACCTTC.

This clone showed up just a few times. The genes are TRBV9 and TRBJ1-1; D unresolved. The CDR3 contains 13 residues. Germline CDR1 reads SGDLS; CDR2 reads YYNGEE. Deletions cut 5 bases from V and 4 bases from J, with 12 bases between. The CDR3 reads CASRGLGGTEAFF. The CDR3 nucleotides read TGTGCCAGCAGAGGACTGGGTGGCACTGAAGCTTTCTTT.

V and J are TRBV30 and TRBJ2-5, with 7 positions matching TRBD2. CDR1 is GTSNPN, CDR2 SVGIG, per germline (reference sequence). This CDR3 is 13 amino acids long. With V trimmed by 1 base and J by 2 bases, 1 base remained unmatched. The CDR3 is CAWSGTRQETQYF. Here the CDR3 DNA reads TGTGCCTGGAGTGGGACTAGACAAGAGACCCAGTACTTC.

The chain uses TRBV30 and TRBJ1-6; 8 bases line up with TRBD1. J lost 5 bases, V lost 3 bases, and 6 bases had no gene match. Germline CDR1 is GTSNPN and CDR2 is SVGIG (reference sequence). The CDR3 contains 15 residues. CDR3 in DNA: TGTGCCTGGAGGAATGGACAGGGTGATAATTCACCCCTCCACTTT. Its translation is CAWRNGQGDNSPLHF.

DNA of the CDR3: TGTGCCAGCAGTTCCGTAGCGGGTCCTAAAGAGACCCAGTACTTC. Residues: CASSSVAGPKETQYF. This sequence joins TRBV6-2 or TRBV6-3 and TRBJ2-5; 7 nucleotides align to TRBD2. Germline V gives CDR1 MNHEY, CDR2 SVGEGT. This CDR3 contains 15 residues. After removal of 4 bases from V and 3 bases from J, the junction contained 8 bases not matched to a gene.

This clone occurred a few times. This chain's CDR3 is CASRTGTSNQPQHF. The CDR3 nucleotides are TGTGCCAGCAGGACAGGGACTAGCAATCAGCCCCAGCATTTT. This chain uses TRBV2 with TRBJ1-5; 7 bases are shared with TRBD1. The V and J ends lost 6 bases and 0 bases, in that order; junction bases with no gene match: 2. The CDR3 consists of 14 residues. CDR1 and CDR2 from the germline V gene are SNHLY and FYNNEI.

The rearrangement uses TRBV20-1 and TRBJ1-5; D is undetermined. The length of the CDR3 is 14 residues. The germline V and J ends were trimmed by 3 bases and 0 bases, with 9 bases remaining between them. CDR1 DFQATT and CDR2 SNEGSKA come from the germline V gene (reference sequence). The DNA of the CDR3 is TGCAGTGCTAGTATGGCAAATAGCAATCAGCCCCAGCATTTT. Its translation is CSASMANSNQPQHF.

The chain employs TRBV30 and TRBJ1-5; D may be TRBD1 (6 bases). Germline V CDR1 and CDR2: GTSNPN, SVGIG (reference sequence). CDR3 length: 15 amino acids. V lost 5 bases, J lost 0 bases, and 14 bases lay in between. CDR3 sequence: CAWGGQGYSNQPQHF. The CDR3 DNA sequence: TGTGCCTGGGGGGGGCAGGGTTATAGCAATCAGCCCCAGCATTTT. Full variable domain (rest looked up from reference TRBV30 and TRBJ1-5): SQTIHQWPATLVQPVGSPLSLECTVEGTSNPNLYWYRQAAGRGLQLLFYSVGIGQISSEVPQNLSASRPQDRQFILSSKKLLLSDSGFYLCAWGGQGYSNQPQHFGDGTRLSIL.